A single sample gave rise to the 20 T cell receptor beta chains below, sequenced in a study of blood T cell repertoires in COVID-19. The protocol was immunoSEQ multiplex PCR, while the TCRdb copy is restricted to in-frame clones and leaves out a portion. The table shows 220,000 or so clones, with roughly 86% occurring only once. The sequenced material came from PBMCs or T cells enriched from blood (not recorded which). These TCRs come from a woman between 45 and 65 years old who had recovered from COVID-19.

The rearrangement uses TRBV4-3 and TRBJ2-2; the D gene is possibly TRBD2 (5 bases). The CDR3 loop spans 16 amino acids. V was clipped by 1 base and J by 6 bases, with 15 bases between them. Germline-derived CDR1 and CDR2 are LGHNA and YSLEER. CDR3 nucleotide sequence: TGCGCCAGCAGCCAAGCCCTGACTACGCCAGCCGGGGAGCTGTTTTTT. Residues: CASSQALTTPAGELFF.

The gene calls are TRBV21-1 and TRBJ2-2; the table's D call TRBD1 went unverified against the DNA. TRBV21-1 is reported as a pseudogene. There are 19 residues in the CDR3. Here the CDR3 reads CASTLRTGRIFLNTGELFF. The CDR3 coding sequence is TGTGCCAGCACCTTAAGGACAGGGAGAATATTTCTGAACACCGGGGAGCTGTTTTTT.

The chain links TRBV27 to TRBJ2-1; 8 nucleotides line up with TRBD1. V was pared by 2 bases and J by 5 bases, with 14 bases of the junction left unmatched. CDR1 and CDR2 from the germline V gene are MNHEY and SMNVEV (reference sequence). CDR3 length equals 18 residues. DNA for the CDR3: TGTGCCAGCAGTTTAACCGACAGGGGTGGACGGAAAAACAATGAGCAGTTCTTC. This encodes CASSLTDRGGRKNNEQFF.

The rearrangement links TRBV5-6 to TRBJ2-7; D call uncertain. Germline V lookup: CDR1 SGHDT, CDR2 YYEEEE. CDR3 length: 13 residues. V dropped 4 bases and J dropped 6 bases, with 14 bases sitting between them. CDR3 nucleotides: TGTGCCAGCAGCCCCGTTCATACTTCCGAGCAGTACTTC. The encoded protein is CASSPVHTSEQYF. Using reference TRBV5-6 and TRBJ2-7 for the parts outside the CDR3, the full variable domain is DAGVTQSPTHLIKTRGQQVTLRCSPKSGHDTVSWYQQALGQGPQFIFQYYEEEERQRGNFPDRFSGHQFPNYSSELNVNALLLGDSALYLCASSPVHTSEQYFGPGTRLTVT.

The chain carries TRBV27 and TRBJ2-7; TRBD2 matches 14 bases. From germline, CDR1 is MNHEY and CDR2 SMNVEV (reference sequence). V lost 4 bases to trimming and J lost 4 bases; unmatched junction nucleotides: 9. The CDR3 loop spans 17 amino acids. The DNA for the CDR3 is TGTGCCAGCAGTTCGTCATTGACTAGCGGGGGGGTATACGAGCAGTACTTC. Residues: CASSSSLTSGGVYEQYF.

The rearrangement links TRBV6-5 to TRBJ2-1, with D perhaps matching TRBD2 (5 bases). V was shortened by 4 bases and J by 9 bases, with 13 bases between the two germline ends. Looked up from germline, CDR1 is MNHEY and CDR2 is SVGAGI. The CDR3 is 13 residues long. CDR3 in amino acids: CASSLSSFGEQFF. CDR3 nucleotides: TGTGCCAGCAGTTTGTCTAGCTTCGGTGAGCAGTTCTTC.

J is TRBJ2-7 and V is TRBV7-8, with D unclear. CDR1 SGHVS and CDR2 FQNEAQ come from the germline V gene. The CDR3 has 11 amino acids. With 2 bases removed from V and 7 bases from J, the gap between germline ends came to 6 bases. CDR3 nucleotide sequence: TGTGCCAGCAGCTTATACATGGAGCAGTACTTC. Translated: CASSLYMEQYF. Filled out from reference TRBV7-8 and TRBJ2-7, the complete variable domain reads GAGVSQSPRYKVAKRGQDVALRCDPISGHVSLFWYQQALGQGPEFLTYFQNEAQLDKSGLPSDRFFAERPEGSVSTLKIQRTQQEDSAVYLCASSLYMEQYFGPGTRLTVT.

The gene calls are TRBV20-1 and TRBJ1-1; D gene unclear. The CDR3 consists of 9 residues. V shed 6 bases and J shed 7 bases, with 6 bases lying between them. CDR1 and CDR2 (germline): DFQATT, SNEGSKA (reference sequence). This CDR3 reads CSAQNEAFF. The CDR3 bases are TGCAGTGCGCAGAATGAAGCTTTCTTT.

The V and J genes are TRBV4-1 and TRBJ2-5, with a tentative D call TRBD2 (5 bases). The CDR3 loop spans 13 amino acids. In germline, CDR1 is MGHRA, CDR2 YSYEKL. Trimming took 0 bases from V and 3 from J, leaving 5 bases between them. The chain's CDR3 is CASSQDGEETQYF. The CDR3 coding sequence is TGCGCCAGCAGCCAAGACGGGGAAGAGACCCAGTACTTC.

The V gene is TRBV15, the J gene TRBJ1-3, with a tentative D call TRBD1 (5 bases). The V end lost 4 bases, the J end lost 0 bases, and 10 bases lay between the germline ends. This CDR3 spans 15 amino acids. CDR1 and CDR2 (germline): LNHNV, YYDKDF (reference sequence). This chain's CDR3 is CATSTPTVSGNTIYF. In nucleotides, the CDR3 is TGTGCCACCAGCACCCCGACAGTCTCTGGAAACACCATATATTTT.

This chain uses TRBV19 with TRBJ2-7; 8 nucleotides agree with TRBD2. CDR1 is LNHDA, CDR2 SQIVND, per germline (reference sequence). The CDR3 contains 14 residues. Germline trimming cut 2 bases from V and 1 base from J; bases unmatched to any gene: 1. CDR3 sequence: CASSIKRGSYEQYF. The CDR3 DNA follows: TGTGCCAGTAGTATAAAGCGGGGGTCCTACGAGCAGTACTTC. The whole variable domain, filled in from reference TRBV19 and TRBJ2-7, reads DGGITQSPKYLFRKEGQNVTLSCEQNLNHDAMYWYRQDPGQGLRLIYYSQIVNDFQKGDIAEGYSVSREKKESFPLTVTSAQKNPTAFYLCASSIKRGSYEQYFGPGTRLTVT.

This clone was observed once. This chain joins TRBV7-2 and TRBJ1-6; TRBD1 agrees at 8 bases. Per the germline V gene, CDR1 is SGHTA and CDR2 is FQGNSA. The CDR3 totals 15 residues. The junction had 6 bases not matched to a gene; V was cut back by 1 base and J by 10 bases. The CDR3 DNA reads as TGTGCCAGCAGCTTAGGAGTCAGGGGGCAATCACCCCTCCACTTT. Its translation is CASSLGVRGQSPLHF.

This chain joins TRBV3-1 (or the pseudogene TRBV3-2) and TRBJ1-1; weak D call: TRBD1 (6 bases). Per the germline V gene, CDR1 is LGHDT and CDR2 is YNNKEL (reference sequence). The CDR3 has 13 residues. The V gene lost 4 bases and the J gene lost 6 bases, with 12 bases spanning the gap. DNA of the CDR3: TGTGCCAGCAGCCCTATCGCAGGGGCTGAAGCTTTCTTT. Translation gives CASSPIAGAEAFF.

V is TRBV9 and J is TRBJ1-3, with D hard to call. The V gene's germline CDR1 is SGDLS and CDR2 YYNGEE. This CDR3 comprises 13 residues. V gave up 1 base and J gave up 5 bases, with 7 bases separating them. The CDR3 DNA sequence: TGTGCCAGCAGCGTATCCGTTCGAAACACCATATATTTT. Translating gives CASSVSVRNTIYF.

This chain uses TRBV5-4 with TRBJ1-2; D unresolved. Germline CDR1 is SGHNT and CDR2 is YYREEE (reference sequence). The CDR3 is 12 amino acids. The germline V and J ends were trimmed by 4 bases and 9 bases, with 13 bases remaining between them. CDR3 DNA sequence: TGTGCCAGCAGCGGTCCCGGTTTGCGCTACACCTTC. It translates to CASSGPGLRYTF.

This clone was picked up a small number of times. The chain combines TRBV7-2 with TRBJ2-1; TRBD2 agrees at 12 bases. The V and J ends lost 0 bases and 7 bases, in that order; junction bases with no gene match: 7. Germline loops: CDR1 SGHTA, CDR2 FQGNSA. The CDR3 consists of 17 residues. In DNA form, the CDR3 reads TGTGCCAGCAGCTTAGCGCCTAGCGGGAGGGCCGGAAATGAGCAGTTCTTC. Its translation: CASSLAPSGRAGNEQFF.

The chain links TRBV11-2 to TRBJ2-7; tentatively, D is TRBD2 (7 bases). The germline V gene encodes CDR1 SGHAT and CDR2 FQNNGV. Trimming took off 5 bases at V and 4 bases at J, with 18 bases between the two ends. The CDR3 length is 15 residues. Here the CDR3 reads CASSELGGAIYEQYF. CDR3 DNA: TGTGCCAGCAGCGAACTTGGGGGGGCTATATACGAGCAGTACTTC. Complete variable domain (other parts from reference TRBV11-2 and TRBJ2-7): EAGVAQSPRYKIIEKRQSVAFWCNPISGHATLYWYQQILGQGPKLLIQFQNNGVVDDSQLPKDRFSAERLKGVDSTLKIQPAKLEDSAVYLCASSELGGAIYEQYFGPGTRLTVT.

V is TRBV7-9 and J is TRBJ1-1, with D tentatively TRBD1 (6 bases). Germline values: CDR1 SEHNR, CDR2 FQNEAQ (reference sequence). This CDR3 has 13 amino acids. V lost 8 bases and J lost 4, with 14 bases in between. The CDR3 loop reads CASVKGDGTEAFF. The CDR3 nucleotides read TGTGCCAGCGTAAAGGGGGATGGCACTGAAGCTTTCTTT.

This sequence joins TRBV4-1 and TRBJ2-7; D is perhaps TRBD2 (7 bases). The germline V gene has CDR1 MGHRA and CDR2 YSYEKL. This CDR3 is 15 amino acids long. V lost 3 bases, J lost 2 bases, and 14 bases lay in between. The CDR3: CASSQRAGAAYEQYF. CDR3 bases: TGCGCCAGCAGCCAGCGCGCGGGGGCCGCCTACGAGCAGTACTTC.

V usage is TRBV4-1 and J usage is TRBJ2-7; 9 nucleotides line up with TRBD2. V gave up 2 bases and J gave up 3 bases; unmatched junction bases: 5. This CDR3 spans 15 amino acids. From germline, CDR1 is MGHRA and CDR2 YSYEKL. The DNA for the CDR3 is TGCGCCAGCAGCCAACTAGCGGGATCCTTCTACGAGCAGTACTTC. Translated, it gives CASSQLAGSFYEQYF.